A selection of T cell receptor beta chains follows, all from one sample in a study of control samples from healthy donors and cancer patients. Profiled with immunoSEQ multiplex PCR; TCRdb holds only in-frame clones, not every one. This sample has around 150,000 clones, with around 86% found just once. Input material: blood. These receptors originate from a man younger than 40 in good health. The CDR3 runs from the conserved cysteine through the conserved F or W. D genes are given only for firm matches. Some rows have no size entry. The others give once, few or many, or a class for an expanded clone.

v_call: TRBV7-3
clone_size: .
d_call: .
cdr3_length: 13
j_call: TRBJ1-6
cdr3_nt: TGTGCCAGCGGCCCCGGTCGGAATTCACCCCTCCACTTT
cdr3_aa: CASGPGRNSPLHF

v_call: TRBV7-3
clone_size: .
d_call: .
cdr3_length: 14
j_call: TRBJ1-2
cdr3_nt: TGTGCCAGCAGCTTAACGAGGCGAGACTATGGCTACACCTTC
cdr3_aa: CASSLTRRDYGYTF

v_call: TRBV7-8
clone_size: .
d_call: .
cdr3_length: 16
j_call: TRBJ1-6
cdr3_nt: TGTGCCAGCAGCGCGCGTGGGAGCTCCTATAATTCACCCCTCCACTTT
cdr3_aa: CASSARGSSYNSPLHF

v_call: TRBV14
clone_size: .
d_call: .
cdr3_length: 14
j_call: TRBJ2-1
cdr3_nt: TGTGCCAGCAGCCAGGTGGGGGCGAGGAATGAGCAGTTCTTC
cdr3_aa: CASSQVGARNEQFF

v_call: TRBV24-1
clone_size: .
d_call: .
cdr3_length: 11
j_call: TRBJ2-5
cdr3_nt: TGTGCCACCAGTCGCGGGGAGACCCAGTACTTC
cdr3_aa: CATSRGETQYF

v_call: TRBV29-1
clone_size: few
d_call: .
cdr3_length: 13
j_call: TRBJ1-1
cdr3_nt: TGCAGCGTTGCGCCCGCCGGGAACACTGAAGCTTTCTTT
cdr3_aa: CSVAPAGNTEAFF

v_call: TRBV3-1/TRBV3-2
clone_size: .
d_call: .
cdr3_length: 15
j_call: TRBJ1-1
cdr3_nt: TGTGCCAGCAGCCCACCCTTTAGGGCGCACACTGAAGCTTTCTTT
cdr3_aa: CASSPPFRAHTEAFF

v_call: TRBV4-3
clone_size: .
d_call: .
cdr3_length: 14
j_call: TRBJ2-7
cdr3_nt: TGCGCCAGCAGCGGGAACTGGGGACCCTACGAGCAGTACTTC
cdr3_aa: CASSGNWGPYEQYF

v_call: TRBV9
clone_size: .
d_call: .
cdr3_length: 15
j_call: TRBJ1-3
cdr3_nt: TGTGCCAGCAGCGTATCAACCCTGGGCGTAAACACCATATATTTT
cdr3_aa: CASSVSTLGVNTIYF

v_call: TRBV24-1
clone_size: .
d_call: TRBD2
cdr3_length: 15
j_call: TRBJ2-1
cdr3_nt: TGTGCCACCAGTGAGCCTAGCGGGATTTACAATGAGCAGTTCTTC
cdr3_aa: CATSEPSGIYNEQFF

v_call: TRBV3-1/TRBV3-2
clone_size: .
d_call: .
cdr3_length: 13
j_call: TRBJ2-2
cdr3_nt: TGTGCCAGCAGCCTGCAGGGGATTGGGGAGCTGTTTTTT
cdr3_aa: CASSLQGIGELFF

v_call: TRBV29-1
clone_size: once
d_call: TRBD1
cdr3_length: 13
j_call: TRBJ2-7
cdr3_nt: TGCAGCGTGATGGGACAGACTACCTACGAGCAGTACTTC
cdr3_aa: CSVMGQTTYEQYF

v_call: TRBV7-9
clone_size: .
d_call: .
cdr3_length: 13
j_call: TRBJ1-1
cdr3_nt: TGTGCCAGCAGCTTATTGGAGGGAACTGAAGCTTTCTTT
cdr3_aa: CASSLLEGTEAFF

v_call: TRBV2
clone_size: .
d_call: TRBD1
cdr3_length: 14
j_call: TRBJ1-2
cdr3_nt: TGTGCCAGCAGGGGGACAGGGCCAGGGAATGGCTACACCTTC
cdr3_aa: CASRGTGPGNGYTF

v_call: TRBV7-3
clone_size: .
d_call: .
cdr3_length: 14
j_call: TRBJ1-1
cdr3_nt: TGTGCCAGCAGCTTAGAGGGAAGGAGCACTGAAGCTTTCTTT
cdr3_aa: CASSLEGRSTEAFF

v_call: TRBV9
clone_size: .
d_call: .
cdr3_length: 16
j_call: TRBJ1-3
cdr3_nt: TGTGCCAGCAGCGCCGCGGGGACTCTTTCCGGAAACACCATATATTTT
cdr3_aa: CASSAAGTLSGNTIYF

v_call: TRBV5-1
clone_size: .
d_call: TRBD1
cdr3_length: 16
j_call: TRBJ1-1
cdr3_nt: TGCGCCAGCAGCTCCCGGACAGGGGGCTCGAACACTGAAGCTTTCTTT
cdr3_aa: CASSSRTGGSNTEAFF

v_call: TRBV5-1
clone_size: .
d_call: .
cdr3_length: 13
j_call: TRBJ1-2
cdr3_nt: TGCGCCAGCAGCCCCGAGGGGGGGTATGGCTACACCTTC
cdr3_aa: CASSPEGGYGYTF

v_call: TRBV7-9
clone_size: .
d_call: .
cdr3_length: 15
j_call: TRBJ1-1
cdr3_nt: TGTGCCAGCAGCTTAGCGCAGGGGCGAGAGTCTGAAGCTTTCTTT
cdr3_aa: CASSLAQGRESEAFF

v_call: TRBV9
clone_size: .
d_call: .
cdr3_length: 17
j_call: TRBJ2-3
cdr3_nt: TGTGCCAGCAGCGTAGAGGGGAGCGGGACAAGCACAGATACGCAGTATTTT
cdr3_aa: CASSVEGSGTSTDTQYF

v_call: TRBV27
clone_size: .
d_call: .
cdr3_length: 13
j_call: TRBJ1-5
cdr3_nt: TGTGCCAGCAGTCCACGGATTCAGCAGCCCCAGCATTTT
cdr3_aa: CASSPRIQQPQHF

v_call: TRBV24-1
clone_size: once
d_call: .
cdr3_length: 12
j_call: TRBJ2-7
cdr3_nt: TGTGCCACCAGCGCGAGTGGGGTTGTGCAGTACTTC
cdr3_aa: CATSASGVVQYF

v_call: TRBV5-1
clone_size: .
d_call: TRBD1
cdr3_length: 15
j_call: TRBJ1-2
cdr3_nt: TGCGCCAGCAGCTTAGGAGGGGGCAAAAACTATGGCTACACCTTC
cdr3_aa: CASSLGGGKNYGYTF

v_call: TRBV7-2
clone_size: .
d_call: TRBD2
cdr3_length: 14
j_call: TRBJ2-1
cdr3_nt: TGTGCCAGCAGCATCAGACTAGCGGGAGGTGAGCAGTTCTTC
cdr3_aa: CASSIRLAGGEQFF